This T cell receptor (beta chain) derives from a study of identical twins. TCRdb used MiXCR to reprocess the 5' RACE reads, holding one entry per CDR3 protein. Of roughly 750,000 distinct CDR3 sequences listed, over 20% are singletons. Looked up from germline, CDR1 is MNHEY and CDR2 is SVGEGT. V lost 8 bases and J 2 bases, leaving 10 bases between the germline ends. CDR3 length: 12 residues. These records were also assigned to another study, of T cells expressing NK-cell markers.

The origin of this receptor is a woman between 18 and 29 years old in good health. This chain joins TRBV6-2 or TRBV6-3 and TRBJ2-7; D is undetermined. The sample consisted of PBMCs. The CDR3 bases are TGTGCCAGCTCAAACGAGCCCTACGAGCAGTACTTC. This sequence encodes CASSNEPYEQYF.